One sample yielded the 10 T cell receptor beta chains listed below, sequenced in a study of immune evolution from preneoplasia to lung adenocarcinoma. Measured with immunoSEQ multiplex PCR; TCRdb has only the in-frame clones, and not every one. The sample yields 1,500 to 2,000 clones, around three quarters seen once. Sequences were obtained from FFPE atypical adenomatous hyperplasia tissue from the lung. Described subset: atypical adenomatous hyperplasia (AAH), lung preneoplasia. These receptors were taken from a person aged 70 to 85 with lung adenocarcinoma.

V gene TRBV12-2 combines with J gene TRBJ1-2. TRBV12-2 is reported as a pseudogene. This CDR3 has 16 residues. CDR3 residues: CASRLGSPRKTYGYTF. The CDR3 region has the DNA TGTGCAAGTCGCTTAGGATCTCCACGAAAGACCTATGGCTACACCTTC.

This chain links TRBV6-5 with TRBJ1-1; the D is unclear. CDR3 length: 11 amino acids. Trimming pared 5 bases from V and 2 bases from J, leaving 3 bases between. Germline CDR1 MNHEY, CDR2 SVGAGI. The CDR3 spells CASSENTEAFF. CDR3 in DNA: TGTGCCAGCAGTGAAAACACTGAAGCTTTCTTT.

The CDR3 DNA sequence: TGTGCCAGCAGCGTAACTAGCGGGAGTATCTACAATGAGCAGTTCTTC. This encodes CASSVTSGSIYNEQFF. V and J are TRBV9 and TRBJ2-1; TRBD2 matches at 11 bases. CDR1 is SGDLS, CDR2 YYNGEE, per germline. After removal of 1 base from V and 3 bases from J, the junction contained 3 bases not matched to a gene. This CDR3 has 16 residues.

J is TRBJ1-1 and V is TRBV30; tentative D call: TRBD1 (5 bases). Per germline, CDR1 GTSNPN and CDR2 SVGIG (reference sequence). V was clipped by 0 bases and J by 4 bases, with 9 bases between them. CDR3 length: 13 amino acids. The CDR3 spells CAWSVGGVTEAFF. In nucleotides, the CDR3 is TGTGCCTGGAGTGTAGGAGGGGTCACTGAAGCTTTCTTT.

The chain couples TRBV19 to TRBJ1-2; 7 positions match TRBD1. The CDR3 sequence is 15 residues long. Trimming at V came to 4 bases and at J to 4 bases, leaving 9 bases not matched to a gene. CDR1 is LNHDA and CDR2 is SQIVND in the germline V gene (reference sequence). As DNA, the CDR3 is TGTGCCAGTAGTACAACAGGGGACTGGGCCTATGGCTACACCTTC. Translating it yields CASSTTGDWAYGYTF.

V is TRBV28 and J is TRBJ2-4, with 10 nucleotides matching TRBD2. This CDR3 region has 16 residues. J gave up 8 bases and V 6 bases, and 13 bases lay outside the gene matches. Germline lookup yields CDR1 MDHEN and CDR2 SYDVKM. The CDR3 loop is CASRSSHLAGADIQYF. Written as DNA, the CDR3 is TGTGCCAGCAGATCTTCACACCTAGCGGGAGCGGACATTCAGTACTTC.

This chain links TRBV4-1 with TRBJ1-2; D possibly corresponds to TRBD1 (5 bases). Trimming took off 2 bases at V and 7 bases at J, with 20 bases between the two ends. This CDR3 has 16 residues. The germline V gene encodes CDR1 MGHRA and CDR2 YSYEKL. The CDR3 reads CASSQLSRQSGSGYTF. The CDR3 DNA reads TGCGCCAGCAGCCAACTCTCCAGACAGTCAGGAAGTGGCTACACCTTC.

In its sample, this clone was seen a few times. This chain uses TRBV11-1 with TRBJ1-1, with 9 nucleotides matching TRBD1. From germline, CDR1 is SGHAT and CDR2 FQDESV (reference sequence). Losses at the gene ends were 5 bases for V and 6 bases for J; bases not matched to a gene: 7. The CDR3 length is 14 residues. CDR3 sequence (DNA): TGTGCCAGCAGCCCACGAGGACAGGGGTCTGAAGCTTTCTTT. Translation gives CASSPRGQGSEAFF.

The chain carries TRBV9 and TRBJ2-3, with 11 bases fitting TRBD2. Trimming cost V 3 bases and J 6 bases; bases outside gene matches: 21. CDR3 length: 20 amino acids. Looked up from germline, CDR1 is SGDLS and CDR2 is YYNGEE. As DNA, the CDR3 is TGTGCCAGCAGCGAGGCCCCCCGTAGGATTAGCGGGAGGGATTTTGATACGCAGTATTTT. Its protein product is CASSEAPRRISGRDFDTQYF. Drawing the rest from reference TRBV9 and TRBJ2-3, the complete variable domain is DSGVTQTPKHLITATGQRVTLRCSPRSGDLSVYWYQQSLDQGLQFLIQYYNGEERAKGNILERFSAQQFPDLHSELNLSSLELGDSALYFCASSEAPRRISGRDFDTQYFGPGTRLTVL.

The V and J genes are TRBV7-2 and TRBJ2-7; D ambiguous. CDR3 size: 13 residues. CDR1 SGHTA and CDR2 FQGNSA come from the germline V gene. Trimming shortened V by 4 bases and J by 0 bases, and 7 bases separated the two germline ends. The CDR3 DNA is TGTGCCAGCAGCTCCACTGACTCCTACGAGCAGTACTTC. Protein product: CASSSTDSYEQYF.